One sample yielded the 26 T cell receptor beta chains listed below, sequenced in a study of tumor and adjacent non-tumor tissue in lung cancer. TCRbeta libraries were built with three rounds of nested PCR, modified from ARM-PCR. TCRdb reprocessed the multiplex PCR reads via MiXCR and lists one record per CDR3 protein. The sample includes 90,000 to 100,000 distinct CDR3 sequences, about 80% of them seen just once. RNA was extracted from bulk tissue without any cell sorting. This non-tumor lung sample came from over 3 cm beyond the tumor edge. The sequencing input was distant non-tumor lung tissue. These receptors all come from a man aged 55 to 70 with small cell lung cancer.

At least ten counts were recorded for this clonotype. The chain's CDR3 is CAWSVQYNEQFF. The CDR3 DNA reads TGTGCCTGGAGTGTACAGTACAATGAGCAGTTCTTC. This rearrangement joins TRBV30 to TRBJ2-1, with D unresolved. Germline V gives CDR1 GTSNPN, CDR2 SVGIG (reference sequence). V gave up 0 bases and J gave up 4 bases, with 4 bases separating them. This CDR3 has 12 amino acids.

The V gene is TRBV11-3, the J gene TRBJ2-5, with 9 bases lining up with TRBD2. This CDR3 is 14 amino acids long. Germline V CDR1 and CDR2: SGHNT, YENEEA. The ends lost 5 bases at V and 7 bases at J; junction bases unmatched: 8. The CDR3 DNA reads as TGTGCCAGCAGCCCAGGACCAGCGGGAGGGACCCAGTACTTC. This encodes CASSPGPAGGTQYF.

This clonotype was seen repeatedly, ten times or more. The chain combines TRBV5-4 with TRBJ2-1, with a tentative D call TRBD2 (6 bases). Germline CDR1 reads SGHNT; CDR2 reads YYREEE (reference sequence). The CDR3 loop spans 15 amino acids. V lost 0 bases, J lost 0 bases, and 7 bases lay in between. DNA of the CDR3: TGTGCCAGCAGCTTGGCCGGGAGCTCCTACAATGAGCAGTTCTTC. Encoded protein: CASSLAGSSYNEQFF.

The CDR3 spells CASRTLALGIMVQYF. The CDR3 DNA is TGTGCCAGCAGAACACTAGCATTAGGAATTATGGTGCAGTATTTT. The J gene is TRBJ2-3, the V gene TRBV6-6; tentative D call: TRBD2 (6 bases). Germline-derived CDR1 and CDR2 are MNHNY and SVGAGI (reference sequence). This CDR3 has 15 amino acids. The V end lost 6 bases, the J end lost 11 bases, and 24 bases lay between the germline ends.

This chain uses TRBV7-9 with TRBJ2-3, with TRBD2 as a possible D gene (5 bases). The CDR3 sequence is 16 residues long. V lost 5 bases and J lost 1, with 16 bases in between. Looked up from germline, CDR1 is SEHNR and CDR2 is FQNEAQ (reference sequence). The CDR3 loop reads CASSIGAILGTDTQYF. CDR3 in DNA: TGTGCCAGCAGCATAGGAGCGATACTAGGCACAGATACGCAGTATTTT.

Concerning this clonotype itself: This likely comes from a read error, as the CDR3 has no conserved phenylalanine or tryptophan at its end. The J gene is TRBJ1-1, the V gene TRBV29-1; tentatively, D is TRBD1 (6 bases). The CDR3 sequence is 12 residues long. With 6 bases removed from V and 5 bases from J, the gap between germline ends came to 13 bases. CDR1 is SQVTM and CDR2 is ANQGSEA in the germline V gene. This CDR3 is CSVSNRVTEAFS. The CDR3, as DNA: TGCAGCGTCAGTAACAGGGTTACTGAAGCTTTCTCT.

Of note for this clonotype: The junction differs from germline at one of its ends, possibly a read error. The chain is built from TRBV10-3 and TRBJ1-5; unclear D gene. The CDR3 loop spans 14 amino acids. Per the germline V gene, CDR1 is ENHRY and CDR2 is SYGVKD. The CDR3 bases are TGTGCCACCAGTGAGTCAGAGGGCCATCAGCCCCGGCATTTT. Its translation: CATSESEGHQPRHF.

CDR3 sequence: CASNIALAGADTQHF. The CDR3, as DNA: TGTGCCAGCAATATTGCACTAGCGGGAGCAGATACGCAGCATTTT. The chain recombines TRBV6-2 or TRBV6-3 with TRBJ2-3; D gene ambiguous. The J call may be incorrect, as the DNA end agrees better with TRBJ1-5. Per the germline V gene, CDR1 is MNHEY and CDR2 is SVGEGT. The length of the CDR3 is 15 residues.

As for this clonotype: Mismatch with germline at one junction end may stem from a read error. The chain recombines TRBV11-2 with TRBJ2-1, with D possibly TRBD1 on 6 matching bases. Germline V gene lookup returns CDR1 SGHAT and CDR2 FQNNGV. This CDR3 has 14 amino acids. In nucleotides, the CDR3 is TGTGTCAGCTGCTTAGAGACAGGATTGTTTGAGCAGTTCTTC. Its translation: CVSCLETGLFEQFF.

The chain employs TRBV12-3 or TRBV12-4 and TRBJ1-3; TRBD1 might be the D (5 bases). V gave up 5 bases and J gave up 12 bases, with 17 bases separating them. The CDR3 contains 13 residues. CDR3 nucleotides: TGTGCCAGCAGTGAAGGGGAGGCTGGCAGCATATATTTT. This codes for CASSEGEAGSIYF.

Concerning this clonotype: Since the CDR3 does not end with the conserved phenylalanine or tryptophan, this likely comes from a read error. This sequence joins TRBV4-1 and TRBJ2-2; possibly TRBD1 or TRBD2 for D (6 bases each). The ends were cut back, 5 bases at V and 5 bases at J, with 15 bases in the middle. Germline CDR1 reads MGHRA; CDR2 reads YSYEKL. The length of the CDR3 is 15 residues. CDR3 residues: CASSKRGAYTGELFS. Here the CDR3 DNA reads TGCGCCAGCAGCAAGAGGGGGGCCTATACCGGGGAGCTGTTTTCT.

With regard to this clonotype: One end of the junction does not line up with germline, which may come from a read error. V is TRBV6-5 and J is TRBJ2-1; D possibly uses TRBD1 or TRBD2 (5 bases each). CDR3 length: 15 amino acids. CDR1 is MNHEY and CDR2 is SVGAGI in the germline V gene. The CDR3 bases are TGTGCCAGCAGTCACTCTGGGGGAGTGGATAATGAGCAGCTCTTC. Encoded protein: CASSHSGGVDNEQLF.

The chain carries TRBV20-1 and TRBJ1-1; D gene ambiguous. The CDR3 covers 16 residues. The ends were cut back, 0 bases at V and 1 base at J, with 15 bases in the middle. Germline CDR1 and CDR2: DFQATT and SNEGSKA (reference sequence). Here the CDR3 DNA reads TGCAGTGCTAGAGACCCCTCGTCGAGACCGAACACTGAAGCTTTCTTT. Translation: CSARDPSSRPNTEAFF.

The V call is TRBV11-2, the J call TRBJ2-1; D may be TRBD1 (5 bases). Germline CDR1 reads SGHAT; CDR2 reads FQNNGV. CDR3 length: 17 residues. V lost 6 bases and J 0 bases, leaving 18 bases between the germline ends. The CDR3 DNA follows: TGTGCCAGCAGATTAATGACAGCCCAAAGCTCCTACAATGAGCAGTTCTTC. Encoded protein: CASRLMTAQSSYNEQFF.

As concerns this clonotype: Compared with germline, one end of the junction differs, possibly owing to a read error. V is TRBV12-3 or TRBV12-4 and J is TRBJ2-1; D tentatively fits TRBD1 or TRBD2 (5 bases each). CDR3 size: 15 residues. The CDR3, as DNA: TGTGCCAGCAATTTCGTGGGGGACCCCTACAATGAGCAGATCTTC. Translation: CASNFVGDPYNEQIF.

As regards this clonotype: One end of the junction fails to match germline, which may point to a read error. The chain couples TRBV7-9 to TRBJ1-1; D is perhaps TRBD1 (5 bases). CDR3 length: 16 amino acids. Germline CDR1 is SEHNR and CDR2 is FQNEAQ (reference sequence). The CDR3 spells CASSARDRSMNTESFF. The CDR3 DNA sequence: TGTGCCAGCAGCGCCCGGGACCGATCCATGAACACTGAATCTTTCTTT.

This clonotype has more than one count but fewer than ten. A much bigger clone sits one base away, suggesting this may be a read error. The V gene is TRBV7-9, the J gene TRBJ1-4; possibly TRBD1 for D (5 bases). Germline CDR1 is SEHNR and CDR2 is FQNEAQ (reference sequence). Trimming took 1 base from V and 6 from J, leaving 12 bases between them. The CDR3 spans 15 residues. CDR3 region: CASSLEGRLDEKLFF. In DNA form, the CDR3 reads TGTGCCAGCAGCTTAGAGGGGCGGTTGGATGAAAAACTGTTTTTT. Supplemented by reference TRBV7-9 and TRBJ1-4, the full variable domain reads DTGVSQNPRHKITKRGQNVTFRCDPISEHNRLYWYRQTLGQGPEFLTYFQNEAQLEKSRLLSDRFSAERPKGSFSTLEIQRTEQGDSAMYLCASSLEGRLDEKLFFGSGTQLSVL.

On this clonotype: At one of its ends the junction is not consistent with the germline gene, which may arise from a read error. The gene calls are TRBV6-6 and TRBJ2-5; 7 positions agree with TRBD2. This CDR3 contains 14 residues. Germline V gene lookup returns CDR1 MNHNY and CDR2 SVGAGI (reference sequence). As DNA, the CDR3 is TGTGCCAGCAGGGGACTGGCGGGAGACGAGATCCAGTACTTC. Amino acids: CASRGLAGDEIQYF.

As to this clonotype: This is likely a read error, given that the CDR3 carries no conserved phenylalanine or tryptophan at its end. The DNA is left out, because the CDR3 cannot be placed on it with certainty; the CDR3 is given as TCRdb lists it. The V call is TRBV5-6, the J call TRBJ1-5. Germline lookup yields CDR1 SGHDT and CDR2 YYEEEE. The CDR3 comprises 16 residues, both ends counted. The chain's CDR3 is CASSQFGSDGGQPQHL.

The V call is TRBV29-1, the J call TRBJ2-1, with a weak D call TRBD2 (5 bases). The germline CDR1 and CDR2 sequences are SQVTM and ANQGSEA. The CDR3 extends over 10 amino acids. V dropped 7 bases and J dropped 12 bases, with 13 bases sitting between them. The CDR3, as DNA: TGCAGCGCCGCGTCGGGAATGCAGTTCTTC. Its translation is CSAASGMQFF.

In its sample, this clonotype was seen once. Germline is not matched at one junction end, which may reflect a read error. The V gene is TRBV6-5, the J gene TRBJ2-7; TRBD2 agrees at 10 bases. The CDR3 contains 16 residues. Germline CDR1 MNHEY, CDR2 SVGAGI. The CDR3 loop is CASSSSTSGISYERYF. The DNA of the CDR3 is TGTGCCAGCAGTTCAAGCACTAGCGGGATTTCCTACGAGCGGTACTTC.

The table lists this clonotype with a count of one. Sequence at one end of the junction differs from germline and may be a read error. The chain is built from TRBV6-2 or TRBV6-3 and TRBJ2-6; D not resolved. The CDR3 consists of 16 residues. Germline loops: CDR1 MNHEY, CDR2 SVGEGT. The CDR3 DNA is TGTGTCAGCAAACACCAGGCATCGGCTGGGCCCAACGTCCCGACTTTC. It codes for CVSKHQASAGPNVPTF.

The chain is built from TRBV28 and TRBJ1-2; possible D gene TRBD1, 5 bases. Trimming stripped 3 bases from V and 9 bases from J, with 11 bases between. The germline CDR1 and CDR2 sequences are MDHEN and SYDVKM. This CDR3 contains 12 residues. In nucleotides, the CDR3 is TGTGCCAGCAGTTTGGGACCCATGTGCTACACCTTC. This gives the protein CASSLGPMCYTF.

Regarding this clonotype: Possible read error: a much larger clone is one base away. V and J are TRBV20-1 and TRBJ2-3, with D possibly TRBD2 on 6 matching bases. This CDR3 contains 14 residues. Germline-derived CDR1 and CDR2 are DFQATT and SNEGSKA (reference sequence). Trimming shortened V by 3 bases and J by 4 bases, and 14 bases separated the two germline ends. The CDR3: CSARDRRRADTQYF. DNA for the CDR3: TGCAGTGCTAGGGACCGGAGGAGGGCAGATACGCAGTATTTT.

This clonotype showed up just once. Just one base apart from a much larger clone, this may be a read error. The rearrangement joins TRBV5-1 to TRBJ1-1, with a tentative D call TRBD1 (5 bases). The CDR3 has 11 amino acids. Germline CDR1 SGHRS, CDR2 YFSETQ. This CDR3 reads CVSSSGAEAFF. DNA for the CDR3: TGCGTCAGCAGCTCGGGGGCTGAAGCTTTCTTT.

A note on this clonotype: One end of the junction is discordant with germline, which a read error may explain. V is TRBV6-2 or TRBV6-3 and J is TRBJ2-2; the D gene is possibly TRBD2 (5 bases). The CDR3 is 16 amino acids. Germline values: CDR1 MNHEY, CDR2 SVGEGT. In DNA form, the CDR3 reads TGTGCTAGCAGTTTAGCTCCTAGCTCGAGGACCGGGGAGCTGTTTTTT. It specifies CASSLAPSSRTGELFF.